The clone carrying this TCR beta chain was counted many times. Each CDR3 protein is one row after TCRdb ran MiXCR on the 5' RACE reads. The sample yields approximately 250,000 distinct CDR3 sequences, about 3.9% seen once. This entry is derived from a study of T cells after yellow fever vaccination. The CDR3 is 16 amino acids. V was clipped by 5 bases and J by 4 bases, with 17 bases between them. The germline gives CDR1 KGHDR, CDR2 SFDVKD. Material: PBMCs, obtained 15 days after the yellow fever booster vaccination. The J gene is TRBJ2-1, the V gene TRBV24-1; D is possibly TRBD2 (7 bases). The clonotype was recovered from a man aged 18 to 29 who received the YFV17D yellow fever vaccine. The DNA for the CDR3 is TGTGCCACCAGTGGGGGGAGGGGGGCTGCTTACAATGAGCAGTTCTTC. Translated: CATSGGRGAAYNEQFF.